This T cell receptor beta chain was recovered during a study of cytomegalovirus exposure and HLA in healthy donors (dated by TCRdb to the late 2010s). Context from the whole study: In an earlier analysis of approximately 640 of the donors, roughly 300 Gb of sequence data and 117 million unique TCR beta sequences from about 190 million T cells were reported. About five DR-DQ haplotypes were treated as single units for association and clustering because of strong linkage in the cohort. Typing coverage differed by locus: A, B, C, DRB1 and DQB1 were typed in roughly 620-640 donors, DQA1 in about 500, DPA1 in around 600, and DPB1 in 450 to 480. Along with the approximately 650-subject first cohort, a separate validation cohort of over 90 different subjects was used. Alongside the repertoire data, information on donor age, sex, ethnicity and CMV serostatus was compiled. HLA typing included class I and class II loci at four-digit resolution. Of the 350 to 450 genotyped donors, approximately 83% fell in the genetic ancestry cluster associated with self-reported Caucasian donors. The study aimed to test whether signatures of past pathogen exposure could be identified by cataloging public T cell receptors. An early release that covered about 600 HLA-typed donors contained approximately 290 gigabases of sequencing data and 70 million to 100 million unique TCR sequences. In an earlier analysis of 500 to 650 of the donors, high-throughput TCR beta sequencing was used to judge whether each TCR beta V gene segment behaved as functional or pseudogenic. Using immunosequencing, the study profiled T cell repertoires from roughly 650 subjects and related those repertoires to cytomegalovirus serostatus. The study combined high-throughput TCR immunosequencing, statistical association of individual TCRs with disease status, and machine learning to predict cytomegalovirus infection status. A later genetic analysis took genome-wide SNP genotypes for about three fifths of the roughly 670 donors and used that subset as a discovery cohort. To study patterns of TCR occurrence, a later analysis re-analyzed previously published TCR beta repertoires from 650 to 750 donors and added high-resolution HLA genotyping. All discovery cohort repertoires had been generated on a single sequencing platform. Across under 500 genotyped donors of the cohort, an average of about 240,000 unique TCR beta nucleotide sequences per donor were sequenced, and roughly 20% of those sequences were non-productive. In the later analysis, no new phenotypic data were used to find candidate immune exposures; instead, reliance was placed on TCR beta sequences and their occurrence across donors.

In total, 666 healthy bone marrow donors made up the cohort. At the time of sampling, all cohort members were nominally healthy, though unrecorded immune exposures were likely present. The donor tested CMV seropositive and was one of the 289 seropositive cohort members. A peripheral blood sample was collected from each donor, and TCR beta sequencing was performed on peripheral blood mononuclear cells. The Qiagen DNeasy Blood Extraction Kit was used to extract genomic DNA from the blood cell samples. The investigation overall reported the following: Strong co-occurrence of HLA alleles, especially DR and DQ, made assigning TCR associations to individual alleles difficult. The presence/absence analyses assumed that sequencing depth was roughly uniform across donors, and that assumption may not be true. In both the original and validation cohorts, the classifier was reported to diagnose cytomegalovirus status with high specificity and sensitivity. Most CMV-associated TCR beta chains appeared to be HLA-restricted in a later analysis, and the HLA associations seemed to be driven largely by CMV exposure. The study gave a list of over 150 TCR beta chains associated with cytomegalovirus. A later analysis associated about 16,000 TCR beta sequences with specific HLA alleles at a false discovery rate of 0.05. According to the authors, the approach could potentially be generalized to other disease states and immunological phenotypes. In a later genetic analysis, a missense DCLRE1C variant was associated with V-gene and J-gene trimming of TCR beta chains, and the association was replicated in an independent cohort. Most TCR sequences were observed very rarely across donors, whereas some public TCRs were present in many individuals. In an earlier analysis of roughly 560 of the donors, most TCR beta V segments were observed in productive rearrangements about 87% or about 30% of the time, broadly matching IMGT annotations. Because the 87-base-pair reads could not distinguish some IMGT-functional V segments, including TRBV6-2 and TRBV6-3, those segments were excluded. Linkage disequilibrium might explain the correlated functional status among segregating V segments, but an unknown experimental factor could not be excluded. Compared with the approximately 670-donor mean, donors in an Asian-associated ancestry cluster had fewer N-insertions in productive TCRs, according to a later genetic analysis. CMV serostatus was the only immune exposure information available for the cohort. In a later analysis, the rate of TCR association differed among HLA loci, with DRB1 alleles having the most associated TCRs and HLA-C alleles having the fewest. A further reported finding was that TCR beta sequences accurately predicted the HLA-A and HLA-B alleles for most subjects in the first cohort. A group of highly shared sequence variants was considered likely to be a technical artifact of the sequencing pipeline. In a later analysis, HLA-associated TCR beta chains were found to be more clonally expanded and to have lower generation probabilities than equally common non-associated chains. Three of the identified cytomegalovirus-associated TCR beta chains were confirmed in vitro to be specific for cytomegalovirus antigens. A later analysis reported that several top co-occurrence clusters appeared linked to parvovirus B19, influenza, CMV and Epstein-Barr virus. In this cohort, only TCR beta chains were sequenced, and detectable features were limited by the absence of alpha or paired-chain data. Because HLA typing was unavailable for some donors at each locus, only the typed subset was used in association tests. Because counts were too low, about 18 rarely observed V segments, including chromosome 9 orphons, were excluded from the earlier analysis of around 590 of the donors.

At the junction V is shortened by 0 bases and J by 8 bases, with 17 bases in between. As encoded in the germline V gene, CDR1 is MNHEY while CDR2 is SVGAGI. The CDR3 numbers 16 residues from cysteine through phenylalanine. The retained sequence is limited to the CDR3, 48 bases, with the frame set at the first base. A remark on this clone: What this receptor recognizes is not known. Base quality data are lacking; no much larger clone is found one base away. The same CDR3 arises from other DNA sequences in this sample as well.

Libraries were constructed by the immunoSEQ multiplex PCR assay. The multiplex PCR relied on a mix of 60 forward primers for TCR Vbeta segments and 13 reverse primers for TCR Jbeta segments. The CDR3 region of rearranged TCR beta genes was amplified from genomic DNA by a multiplex PCR assay. Amplified TCR beta libraries were sequenced as 87-base-pair reads on the Illumina HiSeq System. Per the source publication's procedure: Across the roughly 670 repertoires, a later analysis counted roughly 84 million unique TCR beta chains, 8.5 million to 12 million of which were shared by at least two donors. To remove PCR and sequencing errors, raw reads were error-corrected and collapsed into unique sequences using a nearest-neighbor algorithm that merged closely related sequences. V, D and J gene segments were assigned by aligning CDR3 sequences to IMGT reference sequences. For a sequence to be retained, a match of at least six nucleotides was required to both a V gene segment and a J gene segment. A rearrangement counted as productive if the CDR3 had no stop codons and remained in frame with V and J, and every other rearrangement counted as non-productive. Following IMGT convention, CDR3 was defined as the stretch from the second conserved V-encoded cysteine up to the conserved J-encoded phenylalanine. The earlier analysis of roughly 590 of the donors excluded sequences that lacked an unambiguous match to a single V gene segment. An earlier analysis of about 590 of the donors classified V segments as functional when productive rearrangements were above 56.7% and as segregating when the standard deviation between donors was above 5%. A statistical classification framework was built to diagnose cytomegalovirus status from the catalog of TCR beta chain sequences. V and J gene assignment, in a later analysis, came from comparing TCR nucleotide sequences with IMGT/GENE-DB human TR gene sequences. The TCRdist pipeline was used in a later analysis to assign CDR3 sequences and most-parsimonious VDJ recombination scenarios. In a later analysis, every TCR beta chain was defined by the combination of its CDR3 amino acid sequence and its V-gene family, and reads without a unique V-gene family were dropped. In a later analysis, around 650 highly shared, low-generation-probability nucleotide sequences were removed to address suspected cross-contamination and a sequencing artifact. A later analysis calculated a clonal expansion index for each public chain from normalized within-repertoire ranks of inferred template counts. In a later analysis, generation probabilities were computed with a VDJ recombination model fitted to out-of-frame rearrangements, and the resulting probabilities were checked against IGoR. Hypergeometric tests were used in a later analysis to score TCR-TCR, TCR-HLA and TCR-CMV co-occurrence, with a repertoire-size bias correction applied to the TCR pairs. False discovery rates were estimated in a later analysis by permuting HLA or CMV assignments 20 times. In a later analysis, co-occurring TCRs were grouped using DBSCAN, with TCRdist sequence similarity added in when clustering inside HLA-allele-positive subsets. For co-occurrence clustering, repertoires with fewer than 30,000 or more than 120,000 public chains were excluded, along with five repertoires with anomalous nucleotide sharing. TCRdb holds this immuneACCESS table with in-frame rearrangements only. Some clones are missing; in checked studies, unresolved V genes explain under half, and the rest has no known cause. V and J calls and clone size are as listed in that table; D and trimming were resolved from the DNA. Across this sample there are 99,000 or so clones, with 65% to 80% seen only once. Approximately 15% of the sample rests with the top ten.

The rearranged segments are TRBV6-5 and TRBJ2-1; the D gene is possibly TRBD2, with 6 bases matching. The receptor was isolated from a man aged 55 to 70 in good health and CMV-seropositive. Material: PBMCs. CDR3 reads: CASSYSSGVGEDEQFF. In nucleotides, the sequence is TGTGCCAGCAGTTACTCGTCGGGGGTAGGGGAGGATGAGCAGTTCTTC.